These T cell receptor beta chains were read from a single sample in a study of T cell repertoires in cytomegalovirus infection. TCRdb re-called the reads through MiXCR, storing one row per CDR3 protein. The repertoire includes 150,000 to 160,000 distinct CDR3 sequences, 23% of them detected once, and approximately 11% sits in the top ten. Sequencing was carried out using PBMCs. These receptors all come from a human donor in good health (CMV status not recorded). Some clones in this sample may be carry-over from other donors' samples. Both conserved end residues are part of each CDR3. D genes are given only for firm matches. Size is omitted from some rows. Given values are once, few, many or a class for expanded clones.

many TRBJ2-2 TRBV11-3 TRBD1 TGTGCCAGCAGCCAACGGGACAGCTCGAACACCGGGGAGCTGTTTTTT CASSQRDSSNTGELFF
few TRBJ2-5 TRBV30 TRBD2 TGTGCCTGGAGTGGACTAGCGGCAGAAGAGACCCAGTACTTC CAWSGLAAEETQYF
NA TRBJ2-7 TRBV28 NA TGTGCCAGCAGCCCTGACGGCCTCGGGGAGCAGTACTTC CASSPDGLGEQYF
NA TRBJ1-5 TRBV20-1 TRBD1 TGCAGTGCTAGAGATCCTCTGGACAGGGGAGGCCAGCCCCAGCATTTT CSARDPLDRGGQPQHF
NA TRBJ1-5 TRBV14 NA TGTGCCAGCAGCCAAGGGTACAATCAGCCCCAGCATTTT CASSQGYNQPQHF
NA TRBJ1-3 TRBV7-2 TRBD1 TGTGCCAGCAGCAAGGGACAGGGGCCAGGAAACACCATATATTTT CASSKGQGPGNTIYF
many TRBJ1-1 TRBV7-3 NA TGTGCCAGCACCTTGGGCGAGAACACTGAAGCTTTCTTT CASTLGENTEAFF
NA TRBJ2-3 TRBV2 TRBD2 TGTGCCAGCGGACTAGCGGGGGTTGGAGATACGCAGTATTTT CASGLAGVGDTQYF
once TRBJ2-1 TRBV20-1 NA TGCAGTGCTAGAGATACGGGCTACAATGAGCAGTTCTTC CSARDTGYNEQFF
NA TRBJ2-4 TRBV20-1 TRBD2 TGCAGTGCGACTCCCCTCGGAGTAGCGGGGGGGCGGGGCATTCAGTACTTC CSATPLGVAGGRGIQYF
few TRBJ2-1 TRBV7-4 NA TGTGCCAGCAGCTCTACATCCTTC CASSSTSF
NA TRBJ2-5 TRBV25-1 NA TGTGCCAGCAGTGAATACGCAGGCGCGGAGACCCAGTACTTC CASSEYAGAETQYF
many TRBJ2-7 TRBV7-2 NA TGTGCCAGCAGCTCGAGGTCCGGCCCAAGCTCCTACGAGCAGTACTTC CASSSRSGPSSYEQYF
many TRBJ2-1 TRBV5-6 TRBD2 TGTGCCAGCACACACATAGCGGGACTACAATACGATGAGCAGTTCTTC CASTHIAGLQYDEQFF
many TRBJ2-7 TRBV7-2 TRBD2 TGTGCCAGCAGCTTAGCCCTCACTAGCGGAGCAACCTACGAGCAGTACTTC CASSLALTSGATYEQYF
NA TRBJ2-3 TRBV28 TRBD1 TGTGCCAGCAGACCTGGACAGGGGCGGGGAAATACGCAGTATTTT CASRPGQGRGNTQYF
NA TRBJ2-4 TRBV19 NA TGTGCCAGTAGTATAGCGGCGAGGGACATTCAGTACTTC CASSIAARDIQYF
NA TRBJ1-6 TRBV20-1 NA TGCAGTGCCGAGTATAGGGAAGGAGGCTCACCCCTCCACTTT CSAEYREGGSPLHF
many TRBJ1-4 TRBV28 TRBD1 TGTGCCAGCAGCCGCTCTGGTGTGGGACAGGGTATGAGGAAACTGTTTTTT CASSRSGVGQGMRKLFF
NA TRBJ2-7 TRBV20-1 NA TGCAGTGCCAGGCTGGAAACCTACGAGCAGTACTTC CSARLETYEQYF
few TRBJ1-5 TRBV7-2 NA TGTGCCAGCAGCTTAGGAGGACCTCGAGGCAATCAGCCCCAGCATTTT CASSLGGPRGNQPQHF
NA TRBJ1-5 TRBV9 TRBD1 TGTGCCAGCAACCCCCACAGGGGACGGAATCAGCCCCAGCATTTT CASNPHRGRNQPQHF
few TRBJ2-1 TRBV18 TRBD2 TGTGCCAGCTCACCTCCTAGCGGGACCCGTGGGAATGAGCAGTTCTTC CASSPPSGTRGNEQFF
NA TRBJ1-3 TRBV6-1 NA TGTGCCAGCACCTCGAACGCTGGAAACACCATATATTTT CASTSNAGNTIYF
few TRBJ1-5 TRBV4-2 TRBD1 TGTGCCAGCAGCCAAGACAGGGGGAACAATCAGCCCCAGCATTTT CASSQDRGNNQPQHF